The clone carrying this TCR beta chain was seen once. Its antigen is not known. Only in-frame clones appear in the TCRdb table, and some are missing; sequencing was by immunoSEQ multiplex PCR. The sample has roughly 140,000 clones, about nine tenths seen once. This sample was taken from a study of T cell responses to AZD1222 COVID-19 vaccine. Study-wide results and limits: Every sample of the repertoires postdated the peak T cell response. Spike-spanning, vaccine-associated CD4 TCRs were dominant at 160-218 and 743-854.

The CDR3 loop spans 13 amino acids. Trimming removed 0 bases at V and 12 bases at J, with 14 bases between. CDR1 is LNHNV, CDR2 YYDKDF, per germline (reference sequence). This TCR was recovered from an adult in good health. The chain recombines TRBV15 with TRBJ1-1; tentative D call: TRBD1 (5 bases). The sample was peripheral blood, taken on day 0 of MenACWY control vaccination. As DNA, the CDR3 is TGTGCCACCAGCAGAGAGGCTAGGGGTTGGACTTTCTTT. This translates into CATSREARGWTFF.